Listed below are T cell receptor beta chains from one sample, sequenced in a study of cytomegalovirus exposure and HLA in healthy donors. Generated by immunoSEQ multiplex PCR, the TCRdb table keeps only in-frame clones and is missing some. This sample yields 90,000 to 150,000 clones, of which around 77% are seen a single time; 4.5% to 6% belongs to the top ten. Sequencing was done on a sample of PBMCs. These receptors came from a man younger than 35 in good health and CMV-seropositive. Each CDR3 is given with its conserved first and last residue. A D gene is named only where the DNA matches it firmly. A clone size is listed for some rows: how often the clone was seen (once, few, many), or a class if it is expanded.

.,.,TRBJ2-2,TRBV7-9,14,CAQSGRENTGELFF,TGTGCCCAGTCCGGCAGGGAGAACACCGGGGAGCTGTTTTTT
.,.,TRBJ2-6,TRBV5-5,15,CASSLPGPGANVLTF,TGTGCCAGCAGCTTACCAGGGCCCGGGGCCAACGTCCTGACTTTC
TRBD2,.,TRBJ2-7,TRBV11-2,16,CASSSRDSGRTYEQYF,TGTGCCAGCAGCTCCCGGGATAGCGGGAGAACCTACGAGCAGTACTTC
.,.,TRBJ2-7,TRBV7-9,13,CASTALYSYEQYF,TGTGCCAGCACCGCGTTATATTCCTACGAGCAGTACTTC
.,.,TRBJ2-5,TRBV6-1,15,CASSTLVGGQETQYF,TGTGCCAGCAGCACCCTAGTAGGGGGTCAAGAGACCCAGTACTTC
TRBD1,.,TRBJ2-7,TRBV11-2,13,CASSPDRAREQYF,TGTGCCAGCAGCCCGGACAGGGCTCGCGAGCAGTACTTC
.,.,TRBJ2-7,TRBV28,14,CASSYPGRGGEQYF,TGTGCCAGCAGTTACCCCGGTAGGGGGGGCGAGCAGTACTTC
TRBD2,.,TRBJ2-2,TRBV11-3,16,CASSLTSGGGTGELFF,TGTGCCAGCAGCCTTACTAGCGGGGGAGGCACCGGGGAGCTGTTTTTT
.,.,TRBJ2-1,TRBV7-8,10,CASSGNKQFF,TGTGCCAGCAGCGGTAACAAGCAGTTCTTC
TRBD1,.,TRBJ1-4,TRBV28,14,CASRYDRAVEKLFF,TGTGCCAGCAGATACGACAGGGCGGTGGAAAAACTGTTTTTT
TRBD1,.,TRBJ2-2,TRBV5-1,15,CASSPTRGTGLGLFF,TGCGCCAGCAGCCCTACCAGGGGGACAGGGTTAGGGCTGTTTTTT
TRBD1,few,TRBJ1-5,TRBV18,15,CASSLQGALNQPQHF,TGTGCCAGCTCACTACAGGGGGCCCTTAATCAGCCCCAGCATTTT
TRBD2,.,TRBJ2-7,TRBV10-3,15,CAISETGGSSYEQYF,TGTGCCATCAGCGAAACGGGCGGGAGCTCCTACGAGCAGTACTTC
.,.,TRBJ1-2,TRBV18,16,CASSPVDSPSNYGYTF,TGTGCCAGCTCACCCGTGGACTCTCCGTCTAACTATGGCTACACCTTC
.,.,TRBJ1-1,TRBV28,14,CASTSPSRGTEAFF,TGTGCCAGCACCTCTCCCAGTAGGGGCACTGAAGCTTTCTTT
.,.,TRBJ1-2,TRBV6-5,16,CASSYRVVRTTYGYTF,TGTGCCAGCAGTTACCGAGTCGTCCGAACTACCTATGGCTACACCTTC
TRBD1,.,TRBJ1-5,TRBV11-2,15,CASSLAPGGNQPQHF,TGTGCCAGCAGCTTAGCTCCAGGGGGGAATCAGCCCCAGCATTTT
.,once,TRBJ1-4,TRBV5-5,14,CASSLFATNEKLFF,TGTGCCAGCAGCCTCTTCGCAACTAATGAAAAACTGTTTTTT